Given below is one T cell receptor (beta chain) in context. Its specificity is not known. CDR1 is SGHTA, CDR2 FQGTGA, per germline. The V gene lost 3 bases and the J gene lost 8 bases, with 8 bases spanning the gap. The CDR3 length is 12 residues. These data originate in a study of T cell clonotyping in hematopoietic cell transplantation. Here immunoSEQ multiplex PCR was the method, and the copy in TCRdb shows in-frame clones only, minus some. This repertoire shows fewer than 80,000 clones, roughly 94% found once; its top ten account for roughly 1.7%. Study-wide results and limits: Higher Inverse Simpson Index values in graft donor and pretransplant recipient predicted broader posttransplant TCR diversity. Recipient TCR diversity dropped after transplant; expanded clonotypes rose from day 30 to 180. No sorting was done, leaving CD4 and CD8 contributions mixed.

The rearrangement joins TRBV7-3 to TRBJ2-1; D remains unclear. Sequenced sample: peripheral blood mononuclear cells. The TCR comes from a man between 50 and 59 years old in good health. Some clones in this sample may be carry-over from other donors' samples. In nucleotides, the CDR3 is TGTGCCAGCAGCTTTAGTCTCCATGAGCAGTTCTTC. Its translation is CASSFSLHEQFF.